The clone carrying this T cell receptor (beta chain) was counted a few times. The antigen is not known. The sample originates from a study of persistence of HIV-infected CD4 T cells. Overlapping HIV-1 Gag 15-mer peptides at roughly 1 ug per peptide per mL were used. Sorted nonresponding memory CD4+ T cells were CD40L-negative, CD69-negative, CD45RO-high. This was the immunoSEQ version 4 assay in survey mode. Method: immunoSEQ multiplex PCR; TCRdb's copy keeps in-frame clones and lacks some. There are tens of thousands of clones in the sample; approximately 80% occur only once, and over 12% lies in the top ten. The clonotype was recovered from an adult man with HIV who was CMV-seropositive. The sample here was CD4+ T cells sorted from PBMCs after roughly 18-hour stimulation, taken from a patient who received antiretroviral therapy.

The CDR3 is CASSATFSGTAYEQYF. CDR3 in DNA: TGTGCCAGCAGCGCTACCTTTAGCGGGACCGCCTACGAGCAGTACTTC. The V call is TRBV7-6, the J call TRBJ2-7; TRBD2 agrees at 8 bases. The CDR3 extends over 16 amino acids. V trimming: 5 bases; J trimming: 2 bases; junction bases outside the gene matches: 11. Per the germline V gene, CDR1 is SGHVS and CDR2 is FNYEAQ.